The TCR beta chain under discussion was sequenced for a study of T cells in Graves' hyperthyroidism and ophthalmopathy. Study as a whole: Sampling of peripheral blood happened at initial diagnosis, prior to any treatment.

Study-level findings and limits: The blood repertoire included most of the expanded thyroid clonotypes above 0.001.

The CDR3 totals 15 residues. CDR1 SGHAT and CDR2 FQNNGV come from the germline V gene. Trimming took off 4 bases at V and 2 bases at J, with 15 bases between the two ends. A remark on this clonotype: Its matching antigen is unknown.

RNA transcripts gave rise to amplified TCR beta CDR3 regions. RT-PCR in the first round (using the HTBI primer set) targeted the TCR CDR3. TCRdb reprocessed the multiplex PCR reads via MiXCR and lists one record per CDR3 protein. There are under 350,000 distinct CDR3 sequences in the sample; less than 30% occur only once, and about 30% lies in the top ten. This TCR was sampled from a middle-aged man with Graves' hyperthyroidism that later progressed to Graves' ophthalmopathy. Sequences were obtained from blood. The chain joins TRBV11-2 to TRBJ2-7, with D possibly being TRBD1 (6 bases). The CDR3, as DNA: TGTGCCAGCAGCTACTACGGACAGACTACCTACGAGCAGTACTTC. Translated: CASSYYGQTTYEQYF.